The 5 T cell receptor beta chains below all came from one sample that was sequenced in a study of cytomegalovirus exposure and HLA in healthy donors. 60 Vbeta and 13 Jbeta primers were used in PCR. The method was immunoSEQ multiplex PCR; TCRdb's version includes in-frame clones alone and lacks a portion of them. The sample lists some 62,000 clones; about 90% were seen once. Input material: PBMCs. Every receptor here comes from a man younger than 35 in good health and CMV-seronegative.

This rearrangement joins TRBV2 to TRBJ2-7, with TRBD1 matching over 9 bases. Per the germline V gene, CDR1 is SNHLY and CDR2 is FYNNEI. The CDR3 contains 12 residues. V shed 6 bases and J 6 bases; nucleotides not matched to a gene: 3. For the CDR3, the DNA is TGTGCCAGCAGGGGACAGGGTGTCGAGCAGTACTTC. As protein: CASRGQGVEQYF.

This clone was detected a few times. The chain carries TRBV4-1 and TRBJ1-3, with D maybe TRBD1 (5 bases). The germline CDR1 and CDR2 sequences are MGHRA and YSYEKL. V gave up 1 base and J gave up 1 base, with 11 bases separating them. This CDR3 is 16 amino acids long. CDR3 loop: CASSQATGGSGNTIYF. CDR3 DNA sequence: TGCGCCAGCAGCCAAGCAACAGGAGGGTCTGGAAACACCATATATTTT.

J is TRBJ1-1 and V is TRBV11-2; D unresolved. Trimming pared 5 bases from V and 3 bases from J, leaving 10 bases between. There are 13 residues in the CDR3. Germline loops: CDR1 SGHAT, CDR2 FQNNGV. The CDR3 region is CASSLPGDTEAFF. The DNA for the CDR3 is TGTGCCAGCAGCCTTCCGGGAGACACTGAAGCTTTCTTT. Variable domain in full (rest from reference TRBV11-2 and TRBJ1-1): EAGVAQSPRYKIIEKRQSVAFWCNPISGHATLYWYQQILGQGPKLLIQFQNNGVVDDSQLPKDRFSAERLKGVDSTLKIQPAKLEDSAVYLCASSLPGDTEAFFGQGTRLTVV.

The rearrangement joins TRBV5-8 to TRBJ2-5, with D possibly being TRBD2 (6 bases). The CDR3 contains 15 residues. V lost 4 bases and J lost 5, with 18 bases in between. The germline V gene has CDR1 SGHTS and CDR2 YDEGEE. CDR3 sequence: CASSPEAGASETQYF. The CDR3 DNA is TGTGCCAGCAGCCCAGAAGCGGGCGCTTCCGAGACCCAGTACTTC.

The rearrangement joins TRBV6-1 to TRBJ2-4, with a tentative D call TRBD2 (6 bases). The V end lost 8 bases, the J end lost 6 bases, and 14 bases lay between the germline ends. Germline V gene data show CDR1 as MNHNS and CDR2 as SASEGT. The CDR3 covers 13 residues. The CDR3: CASPALGGNIQYF. CDR3 DNA sequence: TGTGCCAGCCCCGCCTTGGGGGGAAACATTCAGTACTTC.